The clone carrying this TCR beta chain was seen repeatedly, ten times or more. Its target is not known. This entry is derived from a study of CD8 T cells in ankylosing spondylitis. The CDR3 has 12 amino acids. The V end lost 1 base, the J end lost 1 base, and 0 bases lay between the germline ends. The V gene's germline CDR1 is LNHNV and CDR2 YYDKDF (reference sequence). Notes on the study in general: Disease-linked clones reportedly showed significant enrichment in matched ankylosing spondylitis synovial fluid. One TCR beta motif, made up of under ten highly homologous variants, appeared characteristic of ankylosing spondylitis blood. Some of the motif variants had earlier been found in reactive arthritis patients' fluid and blood. The authors found the disease-linked clones to be CD8+ and relatively rare in peripheral blood.

Libraries for TCR beta were made by quantitative 5'-RACE with molecular barcodes. TCRdb reanalysed the 5' RACE reads using MiXCR and keeps one entry per CDR3 protein. In the table there are around 490,000 distinct CDR3 sequences, roughly 5% of which are singletons. The chain employs TRBV15 and TRBJ2-3; D is unresolved. The sequence derives from a male donor with ankylosing spondylitis. Source material: blood, either unsorted or a sorted T cell fraction (not recorded which). CDR3 amino acids: CATSRGTDTQYF. The CDR3 bases are TGTGCCACCAGCAGAGGCACAGATACGCAGTATTTT. The full variable domain, rest sourced from reference TRBV15 and TRBJ2-3, is DAMVIQNPRYQVTQFGKPVTLSCSQTLNHNVMYWYQQKSSQAPKLLFHYYDKDFNNEADTPDNFQSRRPNTSFCFLDIRSPGLGDTAMYLCATSRGTDTQYFGPGTRLTVL.